The source of this T cell receptor beta chain is a study of T-cell reconstitution after alpha-beta-depleted transplantation in children. V was clipped by 4 bases and J by 2 bases, with 6 bases between them. Germline CDR1 reads GTSNPN; CDR2 reads SVGIG (reference sequence). This CDR3 comprises 13 residues. The TCRbeta library incorporated unique molecular identifiers. Each CDR3 protein is one row after TCRdb ran MiXCR on the PCR reads. The sample has 200,000 to 250,000 distinct CDR3 sequences, around 9.6% seen once. The chain carries TRBV30 and TRBJ2-6; D unclear. The source is a human donor who donated a stem cell graft to a child with acute lymphoblastic leukemia. Sequencing was performed on PBMCs from the stem cell graft donor, taken from the stem cell graft. CDR3 residues: CAWIRAGANVLTF. The CDR3, as DNA: TGTGCCTGGATTAGAGCTGGGGCCAACGTCCTGACTTTC.